The rows below give T cell receptor beta chains drawn from one sample of a study of post-analysis software for immune sequencing data. TCRdb reprocessed the PCR reads via MiXCR and lists one record per CDR3 protein. Of under 650,000 distinct CDR3 sequences listed, about 44% are singletons. The sequenced material came from blood. The receptor source for this set is a girl aged 10 to 17 with multiple sclerosis. The CDR3 runs from the conserved cysteine through the conserved F or W. Fields, in order: V gene, D gene, J gene, clone size, CDR3 DNA, CDR3 protein. A D gene is named only where the DNA matches it firmly. The size entry is marked missing in some rows and otherwise reads once, few, many or a size class.

TRBV7-2	TRBD2	TRBJ2-3	few	TGTGCCAGCAGTCCTAGCGGGGGGAACACAGATACGCAGTATTTT	CASSPSGGNTDTQYF
TRBV7-2	.	TRBJ2-7	.	TGTGCCAGCAGCTTAGCGCTCGGCCTACCAACCTACGAGCAGTACTTC	CASSLALGLPTYEQYF
TRBV9	.	TRBJ2-1	.	TGTGCCAGCAGCGTAGACCCGAATGAGCAGTTCTTC	CASSVDPNEQFF
TRBV5-1	.	TRBJ2-3	.	TGCGCCAGCAGCCTGTTGGGGCTCGATACGCAGTATTTT	CASSLLGLDTQYF
TRBV29-1	.	TRBJ1-5	.	TGCAGCGTTGCACAGGGATTGGGCAATCAGCCCCAGCATTTT	CSVAQGLGNQPQHF
TRBV5-1	TRBD2	TRBJ2-5	.	TGCGCCAGCAGAGCGGGAGAGAAAGAGACCCAGTACTTC	CASRAGEKETQYF
TRBV6-2/TRBV6-3	.	TRBJ2-6	many	TGTGCCAGCAGTTACAACTCTGGGGCCAACGTCCTGACTTTC	CASSYNSGANVLTF
TRBV10-3	TRBD1	TRBJ2-5	.	TGTGCCATCAGCCCGGACAGGGGAAACCAAGAGACCAAGTACTTC	CAISPDRGNQETKYF
TRBV5-6	TRBD2	TRBJ2-1	.	TGTGCCAGCAGCCTTACTAGCGGGGGGGCATGGGAGCAGTTCTTC	CASSLTSGGAWEQFF
TRBV4-2	.	TRBJ1-4	.	TGTGCCAGCAGCCAAGACCAGTCGATTCTCTGGGTTAATGAAAAACTGTTTTTT	CASSQDQSILWVNEKLFF
TRBV6-5	.	TRBJ1-5	few	TGTGCCAGCAGAGGCGGGAGCGTCCAGCATTTT	CASRGGSVQHF
TRBV9	.	TRBJ1-2	.	TGTGCCAGCAGCGTAGAATGGGCAACCCAAGGCGGCTACACCTTC	CASSVEWATQGGYTF
TRBV15	TRBD1	TRBJ2-1	.	TGTGCCACCAGCAGGGACAGGACAAACTACAATGAGCAGTTCTTC	CATSRDRTNYNEQFF
TRBV11-3	TRBD1	TRBJ2-1	once	TGTGCCAGCGGCTTCCGGACAGGGAACCTCCGCTCCTACAATGAGCAGTTCTTC	CASGFRTGNLRSYNEQFF
TRBV20-1	.	TRBJ1-1	.	TGCAGTGCTAGGGGTGGATCTGAAGCTTTCTTT	CSARGGSEAFF
TRBV6-1	.	TRBJ1-5	.	TGTGCCAGCAGTGTGGGAAATCAGCCCCAGCATTTT	CASSVGNQPQHF
TRBV30	.	TRBJ1-2	.	TGTGCCTGGAGTGTGACCGGTGGCGTATATGGCTACACCTTC	CAWSVTGGVYGYTF
TRBV5-1	TRBD1	TRBJ2-3	few	TGCGCCAGCAGCCGGACAGGGGATGCAGATACGCAGTATTTT	CASSRTGDADTQYF
TRBV9	TRBD2	TRBJ2-4	.	TGTGCCGGCAGCGTAGGTCTAGCGGGGGGGCGAGACATTCAGTACTTC	CAGSVGLAGGRDIQYF
TRBV29-1	.	TRBJ1-2	.	TGCAGCGTTGAGCGGGAAGACTATGGCTACACCTTC	CSVEREDYGYTF
TRBV24-1	.	TRBJ2-3	.	TGTGCCACCAGTGTCCTCACAGGTTCTTCGGATACGCAGTATTTT	CATSVLTGSSDTQYF
TRBV7-2	.	TRBJ1-2	.	TGTGCCAGCAGCACCTACAGGGTAGGGAACTATGGCTACACCTTC	CASSTYRVGNYGYTF
TRBV20-1	.	TRBJ2-5	.	TGCAGTGCTAGGGGAGGGACAGGAGGCCAAGAGACCCAGTACTTC	CSARGGTGGQETQYF
TRBV9	.	TRBJ1-6	.	TGTGCCAGCAGCGTAGAGGGAGCGAGTTATAATTCACCCCTCCACTTT	CASSVEGASYNSPLHF
TRBV28	.	TRBJ1-2	.	TGTGCCAGCACCGGTATACGGGGGGAGGGACTCTATGGCTACACCTTC	CASTGIRGEGLYGYTF
TRBV30	.	TRBJ2-1	.	TGTGCCTGGAGTGTACCCGGTAGAGGAACCTACAATGAGCAGTTCTTC	CAWSVPGRGTYNEQFF